Here is one T cell receptor beta chain with its context. Its antigen is still unknown. No base-level quality is on record; no much larger clone is a single base apart. The sample belongs to a study of somatic mutations in cytotoxic T cells in rheumatoid arthritis (dated by TCRdb to the late 2010s). Regarding the complete study: Patient peripheral blood (approximately 27 ml EDTA) was drawn right after diagnosis and before any treatment started. Some V beta antibody-stained T-cell populations were flow-sorted on a FACSAria II or Sony SH800 at nearly 100% purity, and sorted V beta1+ cells also underwent TCRB sequencing. To characterize clonality, the study used TCRB deep sequencing while asking whether somatic mutations are carried by expanded CD8+ T-cell clones in newly diagnosed, untreated rheumatoid arthritis. For roughly 63 rheumatoid arthritis patients and 20 or so healthy controls, TCRB deep sequencing was carried out. Median age was essentially the same in the patient group and the control group. Results the study describes overall, beyond this receptor: It was unknown which antigens the expanded CD8+ clones targeted, and their absence from virus-specific databases did not exclude viral specificity. CD8+ T-cell clonality did not differ significantly between rheumatoid arthritis patients and age-matched healthy controls. In about an eighth of the roughly 60 patients the largest CD8+ clone exceeded 20% of CD8+ cells, and several identical CD8+ TCRB sequences were shared between blood and synovial fluid. No adjustment for multiple comparisons was made for the slight TRBV07 underrepresentation in patients. An increase of CD8+ clonality with age was seen in patients (Spearman r=0.49) but not in healthy controls.

The immunoSEQ assay was applied to genomic DNA for TCRB CDR3 sequencing. The source study handled its data this way. Patient CD8+ clones larger than 1% were compared against published virus-specific TCRB sequences, and only a few matched. Analyses were restricted to productive TCRB rearrangements. Defining a clone by its unique TCRB CDR3 sequence, the study calculated clonality as a productive clonality index derived from Shannon entropy. Repertoire overlap between two samples was calculated from the template counts of each clone relative to total templates per sample. Flow cytometry-measured V-gene usage correlated with V-gene usage from TCRB sequencing, with a Spearman r of 0.61. TCRdb mirrors the immuneACCESS table, restricted to in-frame sequences. Some clones are absent from its copies; in checked studies, under half trace to an unresolved V gene, and the reason for the others is unknown. V, J and clone size derive from that table, while D and trimming were established from the DNA sequence. The sample table shows fewer than 6,000 clones, and approximately 80% are seen once. Roughly 4.4% of the sample rests with the top ten.

The V and J ends are trimmed by 5 bases and 7 bases, leaving 21 bases between them. The CDR3, from cysteine to phenylalanine, totals 15 residues. Solely the CDR3 DNA is kept, with 45 bases framed from the first base. CDR1 and CDR2 are drawn from the germline V gene (reference sequence): MNHEY, SMNVEV. Flow cytometry confirmed the purity of CD4+ and CD8+ cells that had been isolated by positive magnetic bead selection on an AutoMACS. Clonal expansions were first screened by flow cytometry with a TCR V beta antibody panel, then characterized by TCRB deep sequencing of sorted CD8+ fractions. Peripheral blood mononuclear cells were isolated by Ficoll-Paque PLUS density gradient separation. DNA was extracted from CD4-enriched, CD8-enriched or PBMC samples with Nucleospin Tissue or Tissue XS kits and quantified with a Qubit 2.0 fluorometer.

The receptor comes from an adult with rheumatoid arthritis. The sequenced sample consisted of CD8+ T cells sorted from blood. The chain joins TRBV27 to TRBJ2-7, with the D gene tentatively TRBD1 or TRBD2, based on 7 matching bases in each. The nucleotides read TGTGCCAGCAGTCTCGACAGGGCGGGGGATGGGGAGCAGTACTTC. Translation gives CASSLDRAGDGEQYF.